The clone carrying this T cell receptor beta chain was detected once. Its antigen remains unknown. The length of the CDR3 is 13 residues. Germline lookup yields CDR1 LGHNA and CDR2 YSLEER. V was trimmed by 0 bases and J by 9 bases, leaving 9 bases between them. Repertoires were generated with immunoSEQ multiplex PCR, while TCRdb's copy carries only in-frame clones and drops some. The sample includes about 370,000 clones, about 88% of them seen just once. The data belong to a study of Ad26.COV2.S vaccination and SARS-CoV-2 variants. Study-wide points: Marked by substantial breadth, spike-specific CD8+ and CD4+ T cell responses were reportedly seen after vaccination.

Treatment indicated: around 19 received Ad26.COV2.S at low or high dose, single or two shots; several received placebo; per-sample allocation not given. Sampling occurred on day 63 after the first vaccine or placebo injection. In Boston, an adult donor aged 18-55 years took part. The chain is built from TRBV4-3 and TRBJ2-1; D unclear. Sequenced material: peripheral blood, taken in a trial of Ad26.COV2.S vaccine versus placebo. The receptor was isolated from a person aged 18-65 years who received the Ad26.COV2.S COVID-19 vaccine or a placebo. CDR3 DNA: TGCGCCAGCAGCCAAGATTCGAGGACTGAGCAGTTCTTC. This sequence encodes CASSQDSRTEQFF.